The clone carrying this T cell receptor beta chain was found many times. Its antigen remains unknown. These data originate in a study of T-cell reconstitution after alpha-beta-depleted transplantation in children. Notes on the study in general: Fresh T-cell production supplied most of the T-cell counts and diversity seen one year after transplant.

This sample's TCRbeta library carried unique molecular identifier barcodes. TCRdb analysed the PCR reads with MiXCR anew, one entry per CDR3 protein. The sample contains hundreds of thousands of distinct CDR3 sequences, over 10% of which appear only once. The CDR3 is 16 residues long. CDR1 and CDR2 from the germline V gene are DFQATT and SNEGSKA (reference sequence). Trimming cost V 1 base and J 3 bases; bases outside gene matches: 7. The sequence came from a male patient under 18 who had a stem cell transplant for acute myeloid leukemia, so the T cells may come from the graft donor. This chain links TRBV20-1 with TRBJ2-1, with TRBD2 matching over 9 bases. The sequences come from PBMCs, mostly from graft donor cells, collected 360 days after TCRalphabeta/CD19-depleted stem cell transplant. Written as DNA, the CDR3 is TGCAGTGCTAGAGCGCCGGGACTAGCAGGCTACAATGAGCAGTTCTTC. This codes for CSARAPGLAGYNEQFF.